The 27 T cell receptor beta chains below all came from one sample that was sequenced in a study of T cell repertoires in cytomegalovirus infection. TCRdb reprocessed the reads via MiXCR and lists one record per CDR3 protein. The table lists 200,000 to 300,000 distinct CDR3 sequences, approximately 9.2% of them singletons, with over 12% in the top ten. Specimen: PBMCs. The receptor set was obtained from a human donor in good health (CMV status not recorded). Some clones in this sample may be carry-over from other donors' samples.

This clonotype was seen many times. This chain connects TRBV7-2 to TRBJ2-1; D is perhaps TRBD1 (6 bases). Trimming shortened V by 0 bases and J by 2 bases, and 11 bases separated the two germline ends. Germline loops: CDR1 SGHTA, CDR2 FQGNSA. This CDR3 is built from 16 residues. In DNA, the CDR3 is TGTGCCAGCAGCTTAGCGGGGGCCTTGCCCTACAATGAGCAGTTCTTC. This gives the protein CASSLAGALPYNEQFF.

This clonotype has at least ten counts. V and J are TRBV7-2 and TRBJ1-3; 7 positions agree with TRBD1. Germline V lookup: CDR1 SGHTA, CDR2 FQGNSA. The junction had 7 bases not matched to a gene; V was cut back by 6 bases and J by 2 bases. This CDR3 region has 15 residues. The CDR3 DNA follows: TGTGCCAGCAGTCTACAGGGGAAGGCTGGAAACACCATATATTTT. Translation: CASSLQGKAGNTIYF.

This sequence joins TRBV6-2 or TRBV6-3 and TRBJ2-1, with 12 bases lining up with TRBD2. Germline V gene sequence: CDR1 MNHEY, CDR2 SVGEGT. The V gene end was trimmed by 7 bases and the J gene end by 6 bases; junction bases not matched to a gene: 4. The CDR3 is made up of 14 amino acids. The DNA for the CDR3 is TGTGCCAGCAAGGGACTAGCGGGTTTCAATGAGCAGTTCTTC. Its translation is CASKGLAGFNEQFF.

Ten or more counts support this clonotype. The chain carries TRBV7-8 and TRBJ2-1; TRBD1 is a possible D gene (6 bases). This CDR3 has 16 residues. V was shortened by 4 bases and J by 6 bases, with 19 bases between the two germline ends. Germline CDR1 is SGHVS and CDR2 is FQNEAQ. The CDR3 DNA is TGTGCCAGCAGCTCCACAGGGCTCGGCTCGCGCAATGAGCAGTTCTTC. Amino acid sequence: CASSSTGLGSRNEQFF.

This clonotype came up a few times. V and J are TRBV4-2 and TRBJ1-2, with D unclear. This CDR3 has 11 residues. Trimming shortened V by 1 base and J by 6 bases, and 3 bases separated the two germline ends. The germline CDR1 and CDR2 sequences are LGHNA and YNFKEQ. The CDR3 spells CASSQGDGYTF. Written as DNA, the CDR3 is TGTGCCAGCAGCCAAGGTGATGGCTACACCTTC.

In its sample, this clonotype was seen many times. The CDR3 bases are TGTGCCAGCAGCTTAAGTCCCAGCAAAAACATTCAGTACTTC. Encoded protein: CASSLSPSKNIQYF. The chain is built from TRBV7-2 and TRBJ2-4; D gene uncertain. This CDR3 region has 14 residues. In germline, CDR1 is SGHTA, CDR2 FQGNSA. Trimming stripped 2 bases from V and 3 bases from J, with 8 bases between.

This clonotype was seen ten or more times. The chain joins TRBV7-2 to TRBJ1-1; weak D call: TRBD1 (5 bases). Looked up from germline, CDR1 is SGHTA and CDR2 is FQGNSA. The V end lost 5 bases, the J end lost 5 bases, and 18 bases lay between the germline ends. The CDR3 contains 15 residues. The CDR3 is CASSPSTGGWTEAFF. The CDR3 nucleotides read TGTGCCAGCAGCCCTAGCACCGGGGGGTGGACTGAAGCTTTCTTT.

Ten or more counts support this clonotype. J is TRBJ2-5 and V is TRBV7-2, with 15 positions matching TRBD2. The CDR3 totals 16 residues. Looked up from germline, CDR1 is SGHTA and CDR2 is FQGNSA. V lost 4 bases to trimming and J lost 5 bases; unmatched junction nucleotides: 5. CDR3 in amino acids: CASSWRTSGGGETQYF. The CDR3 nucleotides read TGTGCCAGCAGCTGGCGGACTAGCGGGGGGGGGGAGACCCAGTACTTC.

This chain joins TRBV28 and TRBJ1-1; 9 bases are shared with TRBD1. Germline CDR1 MDHEN, CDR2 SYDVKM. This CDR3 contains 14 residues. The junction had 6 bases not matched to a gene; V was cut back by 4 bases and J by 6 bases. DNA for the CDR3: TGTGCCAGCAGTTCCCCGGGACAGGGATCTGAAGCTTTCTTT. It specifies CASSSPGQGSEAFF.

This clonotype was counted many times. The genes are TRBV7-2 and TRBJ1-2; D gene uncertain. Germline-derived CDR1 and CDR2 are SGHTA and FQGNSA. V dropped 3 bases and J dropped 6 bases, with 8 bases sitting between them. CDR3 size: 12 residues. The CDR3 DNA is TGTGCCAGCAGCTTTAACCGGGATGGCTACACCTTC. This sequence encodes CASSFNRDGYTF.

This clonotype occurred a few times. V is TRBV7-2 and J is TRBJ2-7, with D tentatively TRBD2 (6 bases). V lost 1 base, J lost 3 bases, and 13 bases lay in between. Per the germline V gene, CDR1 is SGHTA and CDR2 is FQGNSA. There are 15 residues in the CDR3. The CDR3 DNA follows: TGTGCCAGCAGCTTAGGGTTAGCGGCACTCTACGAGCAGTACTTC. Translated: CASSLGLAALYEQYF.

This clonotype appeared many times. The chain links TRBV6-1 to TRBJ1-3; 7 nucleotides match TRBD1. This CDR3 is built from 15 residues. Germline V lookup: CDR1 MNHNS, CDR2 SASEGT. V dropped 6 bases and J dropped 4; count of bases not matched to a gene: 9. This CDR3 is CASSRTGVRGNTIYF. CDR3 DNA: TGTGCCAGCAGCCGAACAGGGGTGAGAGGAAACACCATATATTTT.

At least ten counts were recorded for this clonotype. The V call is TRBV6-2 or TRBV6-3, the J call TRBJ1-4; 8 bases line up with TRBD1. In germline, CDR1 is MNHEY, CDR2 SVGEGT. Trimming at V came to 6 bases and at J to 2 bases, leaving 5 bases not matched to a gene. The CDR3 is 15 amino acids. CDR3 region: CASRTTGATNEKLFF. CDR3 bases: TGTGCCAGCAGAACGACAGGGGCGACTAATGAAAAACTGTTTTTT.

This clonotype was seen at least ten times. This chain uses TRBV7-2 with TRBJ1-6; D is ambiguous. This CDR3 spans 14 amino acids. V lost 1 base to trimming and J lost 6 bases, with 7 bases between them. Germline-derived CDR1 and CDR2 are SGHTA and FQGNSA. The CDR3 sequence: CASSLDPANSPLHF. The CDR3 DNA reads as TGTGCCAGCAGCTTAGATCCAGCTAATTCACCCCTCCACTTT.

J is TRBJ1-4 and V is TRBV7-9; 7 nucleotides match TRBD1. Losses at the gene ends were 3 bases for V and 7 bases for J; bases not matched to a gene: 14. Germline V lookup: CDR1 SEHNR, CDR2 FQNEAQ (reference sequence). The CDR3 consists of 17 residues. As DNA, the CDR3 is TGTGCCAGCAGCTTCTCCCGGGACAGTCCTCAGGGTGAAAAACTGTTTTTT. It translates to CASSFSRDSPQGEKLFF.

This clonotype was counted many times. The chain carries TRBV20-1 and TRBJ2-5; 11 nucleotides line up with TRBD2. Germline CDR1 is DFQATT and CDR2 is SNEGSKA (reference sequence). The CDR3 has 13 residues. The V segment lost 1 base and the J segment 9 bases; nucleotides outside the gene matches: 4. The chain's CDR3 is CSARVSGREAQYF. In DNA, the CDR3 is TGCAGTGCTAGAGTTAGCGGGAGGGAGGCCCAGTACTTC.

This clonotype was recorded at least ten times. The chain couples TRBV11-3 to TRBJ2-3; 8 nucleotides match TRBD2. The V segment lost 5 bases and the J segment 8 bases; nucleotides outside the gene matches: 15. This CDR3 has 16 residues. Germline loops: CDR1 SGHNT, CDR2 YENEEA. This CDR3 is CASSPRTTGLVTTQYF. The CDR3 coding sequence is TGTGCCAGCAGCCCACGGACCACGGGACTAGTAACTACGCAGTATTTT.

The chain recombines TRBV2 with TRBJ2-5; TRBD1 agrees at 8 bases. Germline loops: CDR1 SNHLY, CDR2 FYNNEI. Trimming at V came to 7 bases and at J to 6 bases, leaving 10 bases not matched to a gene. The CDR3 consists of 14 residues. In nucleotides, the CDR3 is TGTGCCAGCACCTGGACAGGGTCCTCTCAGACCCAGTACTTC. Translating it yields CASTWTGSSQTQYF.

The rearrangement uses TRBV24-1 and TRBJ2-7; the D gene is possibly TRBD2 (6 bases). Trimming left V 9 bases short and J 3 bases short, with 14 bases between. The CDR3 has 13 residues. Germline V gene data show CDR1 as KGHDR and CDR2 as SFDVKD. The CDR3 is CATGGPRHYEQYF. CDR3 in DNA: TGTGCCACCGGAGGGCCTCGACACTACGAGCAGTACTTC.

This clonotype was seen only a few times. The chain joins TRBV2 to TRBJ1-5; tentative D call: TRBD1 (6 bases). The germline V gene encodes CDR1 SNHLY and CDR2 FYNNEI. Trimming pared 7 bases from V and 5 bases from J, leaving 9 bases between. The CDR3 sequence is 12 residues long. CDR3 amino acids: CASTGEDQPQHF. For the CDR3, the DNA is TGTGCCAGCACAGGGGAGGATCAGCCCCAGCATTTT.

This clonotype was observed at least ten times. The chain is built from TRBV10-3 and TRBJ2-3; D not resolved. This CDR3 contains 13 residues. CDR1 and CDR2 (germline): ENHRY, SYGVKD. The V gene lost 6 bases and the J gene lost 2 bases, with 9 bases spanning the gap. CDR3: CAISRQVTDTQYF. For the CDR3, the DNA is TGTGCCATCAGCAGACAAGTCACAGATACGCAGTATTTT.

The sample holds many counts of this clonotype. This chain uses TRBV7-2 with TRBJ2-1; 10 bases are shared with TRBD1. Germline values: CDR1 SGHTA, CDR2 FQGNSA. This CDR3 contains 17 residues. The ends lost 4 bases at V and 8 bases at J; junction bases unmatched: 14. CDR3 nucleotides: TGTGCCAGCAGCTCCCACCTCCGGACAGGGGGAGGCGATGAGCAGTTCTTC. Translation gives CASSSHLRTGGGDEQFF. Together with reference TRBV7-2 and TRBJ2-1, the CDR3 gives the full variable domain: GAGVSQSPSNKVTEKGKDVELRCDPISGHTALYWYRQSLGQGLEFLIYFQGNSAPDKSGLPSDRFSAERTGGSVSTLTIQRTQQEDSAVYLCASSSHLRTGGGDEQFFGPGTRLTVL.

This clonotype was seen many times. The rearrangement uses TRBV6-1 and TRBJ2-1; D might be TRBD1 (6 bases). Germline CDR1 is MNHNS and CDR2 is SASEGT. There are 14 residues in the CDR3. Trimming pared 8 bases from V and 9 bases from J, leaving 20 bases between. The CDR3 DNA follows: TGTGCCAGCCGTAGACAGGCCTACTTACCTGAGCAGTTCTTC. Its protein product is CASRRQAYLPEQFF.

This clonotype was recorded at least ten times. J is TRBJ1-4 and V is TRBV7-6; 10 bases are a match to TRBD1. Per the germline V gene, CDR1 is SGHVS and CDR2 is FNYEAQ. CDR3 length equals 15 residues. Trimming removed 6 bases from V and 4 bases from J; junction bases left unmatched: 5. CDR3 region: CASRRDRGVNEKLFF. DNA of the CDR3: TGTGCCAGCAGACGGGACAGGGGAGTTAATGAAAAACTGTTTTTT.

The V and J genes are TRBV6-5 and TRBJ1-1, with D hard to call. Germline V CDR1 and CDR2: MNHEY, SVGAGI. V was pared by 2 bases and J by 0 bases, with 4 bases between. This CDR3 has 13 amino acids. CDR3 in DNA: TGTGCCAGCAGTTACGAATTGAACACTGAAGCTTTCTTT. Its translation is CASSYELNTEAFF.

This clonotype was seen a single time. The chain joins TRBV19 to TRBJ1-2, with D possibly TRBD1 on 5 matching bases. CDR3 size: 14 residues. The germline V and J ends were trimmed by 6 bases and 7 bases, with 18 bases remaining between them. The germline V gene has CDR1 LNHDA and CDR2 SQIVND (reference sequence). Written as DNA, the CDR3 is TGTGCCAGTAGCCCTACCCCAGGGAGGGGTGGCTACACCTTC. This translates into CASSPTPGRGGYTF. Full variable domain (missing parts from reference TRBV19 and TRBJ1-2): DGGITQSPKYLFRKEGQNVTLSCEQNLNHDAMYWYRQDPGQGLRLIYYSQIVNDFQKGDIAEGYSVSREKKESFPLTVTSAQKNPTAFYLCASSPTPGRGGYTFGSGTRLTVV.

The rearrangement links TRBV12-3 or TRBV12-4 to TRBJ2-3, with D unclear. Trimming removed 6 bases from V and 6 bases from J, with 22 bases in between. The CDR3 has 16 amino acids. The CDR3 region has the DNA TGTGCCAGCAGCCCCCTCCGGACCTTTAACCAGGATACGCAGTATTTT. Protein: CASSPLRTFNQDTQYF.